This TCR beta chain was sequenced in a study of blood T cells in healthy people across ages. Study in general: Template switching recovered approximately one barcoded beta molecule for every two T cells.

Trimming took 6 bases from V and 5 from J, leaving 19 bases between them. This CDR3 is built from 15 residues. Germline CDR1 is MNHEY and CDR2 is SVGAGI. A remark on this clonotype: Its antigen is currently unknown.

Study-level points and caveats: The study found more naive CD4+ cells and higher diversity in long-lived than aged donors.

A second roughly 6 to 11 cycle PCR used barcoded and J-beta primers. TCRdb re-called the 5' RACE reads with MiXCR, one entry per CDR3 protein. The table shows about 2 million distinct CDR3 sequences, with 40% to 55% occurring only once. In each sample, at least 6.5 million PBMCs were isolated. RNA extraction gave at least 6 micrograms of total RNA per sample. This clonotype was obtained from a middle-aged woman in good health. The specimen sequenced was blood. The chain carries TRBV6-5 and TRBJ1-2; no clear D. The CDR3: CASSYPRGSEYGYTF. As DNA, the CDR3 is TGTGCCAGCAGCTATCCCAGAGGGAGCGAATATGGCTACACCTTC.